These 20 T cell receptor beta chains came from one sample sequenced in a study of shared T cell receptors in the human thymus. This table comes from immunoSEQ multiplex PCR, and its TCRdb copy is limited to in-frame clones, with some not included. The sample gives hundreds of thousands of clones, around 87% of which show up once; roughly 0.0086% is in the top ten. These same records also appear under a second study, on human thymus T cells.

The sample taken for sequencing was thymocytes. The receptors come from a boy under two years old with a congenital heart defect.

V is TRBV4-1 and J is TRBJ2-7; the D is unclear. CDR1 MGHRA and CDR2 YSYEKL come from the germline V gene. Trimming cost V 3 bases and J 2 bases, with 14 bases left between them. The CDR3 consists of 15 residues. The CDR3 DNA reads as TGCGCCAGCAGCCACCAGAGGAGTATGGCCTACGAGCAGTACTTC. Encoded protein: CASSHQRSMAYEQYF.

V usage is TRBV4-1 and J usage is TRBJ2-2; 8 positions match TRBD1. The CDR3 spans 13 residues. Per germline, CDR1 MGHRA and CDR2 YSYEKL. The junction had 3 bases not matched to a gene; V was cut back by 6 bases and J by 6 bases. The CDR3 DNA reads TGCGCCAGCAGTAAACAGGGGGCCGGGGAGCTGTTTTTT. This translates into CASSKQGAGELFF.

This clone occurred a few times. The J gene is TRBJ1-3, the V gene TRBV28; TRBD1 might be the D (5 bases). The CDR3 runs to 15 residues. V lost 3 bases and J 1 base, leaving 10 bases between the germline ends. CDR1 is MDHEN and CDR2 is SYDVKM in the germline V gene. The CDR3 region is CASSFRQGSGNTIYF. In DNA, the CDR3 is TGTGCCAGCAGTTTTAGGCAGGGATCTGGAAACACCATATATTTT.

The genes are TRBV7-2 and TRBJ2-3; tentative D call: TRBD2 (5 bases). Per the germline V gene, CDR1 is SGHTA and CDR2 is FQGNSA. V shed 2 bases and J shed 5 bases, with 8 bases lying between them. The CDR3 contains 13 residues. CDR3 residues: CASSLWAGDTQYF. CDR3 DNA: TGTGCCAGCAGCTTATGGGCGGGAGATACGCAGTATTTT.

The J gene is TRBJ1-5, the V gene TRBV28; possibly TRBD1 for D (6 bases). V was shortened by 5 bases and J by 6 bases, with 14 bases between the two germline ends. CDR1 and CDR2 from the germline V gene are MDHEN and SYDVKM. The CDR3 consists of 14 residues. CDR3 residues: CASSLRGHGQPQHF. CDR3 DNA sequence: TGTGCCAGCAGTCTGCGGGGGCACGGTCAGCCCCAGCATTTT.

This clone came up a few times. V and J are TRBV28 and TRBJ2-1, with D unresolved. The V end lost 2 bases, the J end lost 6 bases, and 17 bases lay between the germline ends. From germline, CDR1 is MDHEN and CDR2 SYDVKM. The CDR3 extends over 16 amino acids. CDR3 nucleotide sequence: TGTGCCAGCAGTTTACGAAACCATAACTCTCCCAATGAGCAGTTCTTC. Its protein is CASSLRNHNSPNEQFF.

The genes are TRBV11-3 and TRBJ2-1, with D hard to call. CDR3 length equals 12 residues. Germline V gives CDR1 SGHNT, CDR2 YENEEA. V lost 2 bases and J lost 11, with 10 bases in between. CDR3 sequence: CASSLKPDKQFF. The CDR3, as DNA: TGTGCCAGCAGCTTAAAACCAGACAAGCAGTTCTTC.

This sequence joins TRBV6-1 and TRBJ2-7, with D perhaps TRBD1 (5 bases). Germline CDR1 and CDR2: MNHNS and SASEGT. V lost 1 base and J 0 bases, leaving 16 bases between the germline ends. The CDR3 is 17 amino acids. CDR3 region: CASSEGQLSPSSYEQYF. The CDR3, as DNA: TGTGCCAGCAGTGAAGGACAGTTGTCGCCAAGCTCCTACGAGCAGTACTTC.

The J gene is TRBJ2-7, the V gene TRBV7-2; no firm D call. The ends were cut back, 1 base at V and 2 bases at J, with 6 bases in the middle. This CDR3 has 13 residues. Germline V lookup: CDR1 SGHTA, CDR2 FQGNSA. In DNA, the CDR3 is TGTGCCAGCAGCTTAGACAGTCCCTACGAGCAGTACTTC. Its translation: CASSLDSPYEQYF.

This sequence joins TRBV4-1 and TRBJ1-3; 9 nucleotides line up with TRBD1. The V gene end was trimmed by 0 bases and the J gene end by 7 bases; junction bases not matched to a gene: 7. Germline lookup yields CDR1 MGHRA and CDR2 YSYEKL. The CDR3 has 16 residues. Here the CDR3 reads CASSQDLTGGENTIYF. CDR3 coding DNA: TGCGCCAGCAGCCAAGATCTCACAGGGGGCGAGAACACCATATATTTT.

This sequence joins TRBV29-1 and TRBJ2-1, with 10 bases lining up with TRBD2. Trimming took 7 bases from V and 1 from J; bases not matched to a gene: 19. Per germline, CDR1 SQVTM and CDR2 ANQGSEA. The CDR3 contains 19 residues. CDR3 protein: CSALERLAGRGLSYNEQFF. CDR3 nucleotide sequence: TGCAGCGCCCTCGAAAGACTAGCGGGCCGAGGGTTGTCCTACAATGAGCAGTTCTTC.

J is TRBJ2-1 and V is TRBV27; 10 nucleotides line up with TRBD2. The V and J ends lost 2 bases and 5 bases, in that order; junction bases with no gene match: 9. CDR1 is MNHEY, CDR2 SMNVEV, per germline (reference sequence). The CDR3 is made up of 17 amino acids. The CDR3 spells CASSLNRGLAGDNEQFF. CDR3 sequence (DNA): TGTGCCAGCAGTTTAAATAGGGGCCTAGCGGGAGACAATGAGCAGTTCTTC.

The chain recombines TRBV6-5 with TRBJ1-1, with 9 positions matching TRBD1. This CDR3 spans 16 amino acids. The V gene end was trimmed by 4 bases and the J gene end by 7 bases; junction bases not matched to a gene: 13. CDR1 is MNHEY, CDR2 SVGAGI, per germline. The CDR3 reads CASSLRTGATKGEAFF. The CDR3 DNA follows: TGTGCCAGCAGTTTACGGACAGGGGCAACGAAGGGTGAAGCTTTCTTT.

The chain carries TRBV27 and TRBJ1-2; 7 bases match TRBD1. The CDR3 runs to 14 residues. Germline CDR1 reads MNHEY; CDR2 reads SMNVEV (reference sequence). V dropped 3 bases and J dropped 4; count of bases not matched to a gene: 5. CDR3 nucleotide sequence: TGTGCCAGCAGTTTCCGGGGACAGATCTATGGCTACACCTTC. Amino acids: CASSFRGQIYGYTF.

The chain is built from TRBV30 and TRBJ1-1; D is perhaps TRBD1 (6 bases). The CDR3 runs to 18 residues. Germline V CDR1 and CDR2: GTSNPN, SVGIG (reference sequence). V dropped 2 bases and J dropped 4 bases, with 26 bases sitting between them. The CDR3: CAWSSNPRGCTVGTEAFF. CDR3 DNA: TGTGCCTGGAGTTCAAACCCCAGGGGTTGTACCGTGGGCACTGAAGCTTTCTTT.

This chain uses TRBV28 with TRBJ1-5, with D possibly matching TRBD1 (6 bases). V lost 8 bases and J lost 1, with 9 bases in between. CDR3 size: 13 residues. Germline V gives CDR1 MDHEN, CDR2 SYDVKM. The CDR3 loop reads CASGRGSNQPQHF. The CDR3 DNA sequence: TGTGCCAGCGGCAGGGGCAGCAATCAGCCCCAGCATTTT.

This chain links TRBV29-1 with TRBJ1-1, with D tentatively TRBD1 (5 bases). The V end lost 7 bases, the J end lost 5 bases, and 11 bases lay between the germline ends. This CDR3 spans 11 amino acids. Per germline, CDR1 SQVTM and CDR2 ANQGSEA. CDR3 loop: CSATRGTEAFF. CDR3 DNA: TGCAGCGCCACTCGGGGGACTGAAGCTTTCTTT.

J is TRBJ2-2 and V is TRBV14; D perhaps matches TRBD2 (6 bases). The V end was cut by 1 base, the J end by 5 bases, with 23 bases between. This CDR3 comprises 19 residues. CDR1 is SGHDN, CDR2 FVKESK, per germline. Here the CDR3 reads CASSQVMVLDNGGTGELFF. CDR3 bases: TGTGCCAGCAGCCAAGTTATGGTGCTAGACAACGGGGGTACCGGGGAGCTGTTTTTT. Full variable domain (rest looked up from reference TRBV14 and TRBJ2-2): EAGVTQFPSHSVIEKGQTVTLRCDPISGHDNLYWYRRVMGKEIKFLLHFVKESKQDESGMPNNRFLAERTGGTYSTLKVQPAELEDSGVYFCASSQVMVLDNGGTGELFFGEGSRLTVL.

The rearrangement links TRBV25-1 to TRBJ2-1, with 9 bases that match TRBD1. With 4 bases clipped from V and 8 bases from J, the junction kept 12 bases outside the gene matches. This CDR3 has 16 amino acids. The V gene's germline CDR1 is MGHDK and CDR2 SYGVNS. Here the CDR3 reads CASSGSGQGARDEQFF. The CDR3, as DNA: TGTGCCAGCAGTGGCTCGGGACAGGGCGCCCGTGATGAGCAGTTCTTC.

The V call is TRBV6-5, the J call TRBJ2-1, with D perhaps matching TRBD2 (6 bases). Germline assignment: CDR1 MNHEY and CDR2 SVGAGI. V was cut by 6 bases and J by 0 bases, with 9 bases left in between. This CDR3 comprises 14 residues. CDR3 coding DNA: TGTGCCAGCAGGGGGGAGGACTCCTACAATGAGCAGTTCTTC. This translates into CASRGEDSYNEQFF.